A selection of T cell receptor beta chains follows, all from one sample in a study of vaccination and CD4 T cells after COVID-19. In TCRdb, the PCR reads were re-called with MiXCR into one record per CDR3 protein. This table has 20,000 to 25,000 distinct CDR3 sequences, around a third appearing once. These receptors lack a known antigen. The specimen sequenced was cultured CD4+ T cells from blood. The receptors come from a human donor with COVID-19. Both conserved end residues are part of each CDR3. The D gene is left open where the match is weak. Part of the rows lack a size; the others show once, few, many or a class for expanded clones.

j_call: TRBJ2-7
clone_size: .
d_call: .
v_call: TRBV20-1
cdr3_aa: CSAPPAGASSYEQYF
cdr3_nt: TGCAGTGCTCCCCCTGCGGGGGCGAGCTCCTACGAGCAGTACTTC

j_call: TRBJ2-2
clone_size: .
d_call: .
v_call: TRBV9
cdr3_aa: CASSVVWGDRELFF
cdr3_nt: TGTGCCAGCAGCGTAGTCTGGGGGGACCGGGAGCTGTTTTTT

j_call: TRBJ1-5
clone_size: .
d_call: .
v_call: TRBV6-5
cdr3_aa: CASSYSKGDRFNQPQHF
cdr3_nt: TGTGCCAGCAGTTACTCGAAGGGCGACAGGTTCAATCAGCCCCAGCATTTT

j_call: TRBJ1-1
clone_size: few
d_call: .
v_call: TRBV20-1
cdr3_aa: CSARLGKAFF
cdr3_nt: TGCAGTGCTAGACTGGGGAAAGCTTTCTTT

j_call: TRBJ1-5
clone_size: few
d_call: .
v_call: TRBV6-1
cdr3_aa: CASSEASGGGYQPQHF
cdr3_nt: TGTGCCAGCAGTGAAGCTTCGGGGGGCGGGTATCAGCCCCAGCATTTT

j_call: TRBJ2-5
clone_size: .
d_call: .
v_call: TRBV6-1
cdr3_aa: CASSRTVWETQYF
cdr3_nt: TGTGCCAGCAGTCGAACAGTGTGGGAGACCCAGTACTTC

j_call: TRBJ1-2
clone_size: .
d_call: .
v_call: TRBV27
cdr3_aa: CASSRNTGWNYGYTF
cdr3_nt: TGTGCCAGCAGTCGCAACACCGGGTGGAACTATGGCTACACCTTC

j_call: TRBJ2-3
clone_size: .
d_call: .
v_call: TRBV6-5
cdr3_aa: CASSYGRQFADTQYF
cdr3_nt: TGTGCCAGCAGTTACGGCCGACAGTTCGCAGATACGCAGTATTTT

j_call: TRBJ2-3
clone_size: .
d_call: .
v_call: TRBV9
cdr3_aa: CASSVGRGGATDTQYF
cdr3_nt: TGTGCCAGCAGCGTGGGAAGGGGGGGCGCCACAGATACGCAGTATTTT

j_call: TRBJ2-5
clone_size: .
d_call: TRBD2
v_call: TRBV6-4
cdr3_aa: CASSAGTSGGQETQYF
cdr3_nt: TGTGCCAGCAGTGCCGGGACTAGCGGGGGGCAAGAGACCCAGTACTTC

j_call: TRBJ2-1
clone_size: .
d_call: .
v_call: TRBV2
cdr3_aa: CASSEAVPTGQQFF
cdr3_nt: TGTGCCAGCAGTGAAGCCGTCCCGACAGGACAGCAGTTCTTC

j_call: TRBJ2-6
clone_size: .
d_call: TRBD2
v_call: TRBV18
cdr3_aa: CASSPEGGNPGANVLTF
cdr3_nt: TGTGCCAGCTCACCTGAGGGAGGGAATCCTGGGGCCAACGTCCTGACTTTC

j_call: TRBJ1-1
clone_size: few
d_call: .
v_call: TRBV6-4
cdr3_aa: CASSVELNTEAFF
cdr3_nt: TGTGCCAGCAGCGTTGAGTTGAACACTGAAGCTTTCTTT

j_call: TRBJ1-6
clone_size: few
d_call: .
v_call: TRBV28
cdr3_aa: CASSPPQGISYNSPLHF
cdr3_nt: TGTGCCAGCAGTCCCCCTCAGGGCATCTCCTATAATTCACCCCTCCACTTT

j_call: TRBJ1-6
clone_size: .
d_call: TRBD1
v_call: TRBV6-5
cdr3_aa: CASSYPTGHNSPLHF
cdr3_nt: TGTGCCAGCAGTTACCCGACAGGGCATAATTCACCCCTCCACTTT

j_call: TRBJ2-2
clone_size: .
d_call: .
v_call: TRBV5-4
cdr3_aa: CASSLVGRNTGELFF
cdr3_nt: TGTGCCAGCAGCTTAGTAGGGAGGAACACCGGGGAGCTGTTTTTT

j_call: TRBJ2-3
clone_size: few
d_call: TRBD2
v_call: TRBV6-1
cdr3_aa: CASSRGRLAGADTQYF
cdr3_nt: TGTGCCAGCAGCCGGGGAAGACTAGCGGGGGCAGATACGCAGTATTTT

j_call: TRBJ2-5
clone_size: .
d_call: TRBD1
v_call: TRBV4-2
cdr3_aa: CASSQGGQGGTETQYF
cdr3_nt: TGTGCCAGCAGCCAAGGGGGACAGGGGGGGACGGAGACCCAGTACTTC

j_call: TRBJ1-1
clone_size: few
d_call: .
v_call: TRBV20-1
cdr3_aa: CSAPGHSISTEAFF
cdr3_nt: TGCAGTGCTCCGGGACATTCGATTTCCACTGAAGCTTTCTTT

j_call: TRBJ1-1
clone_size: .
d_call: .
v_call: TRBV10-1
cdr3_aa: CASSRGTEAFF
cdr3_nt: TGCGCCAGTTCTAGGGGCACTGAAGCTTTCTTT

j_call: TRBJ2-2
clone_size: .
d_call: .
v_call: TRBV2
cdr3_aa: CASSELRLMNTGELFF
cdr3_nt: TGTGCCAGCAGTGAACTCAGACTCATGAACACCGGGGAGCTGTTTTTT

j_call: TRBJ2-1
clone_size: .
d_call: .
v_call: TRBV7-2
cdr3_aa: CASSLLEGRDNEQFF
cdr3_nt: TGTGCCAGCAGCTTACTCGAGGGGCGGGACAATGAGCAGTTCTTC

j_call: TRBJ1-5
clone_size: .
d_call: .
v_call: TRBV6-1
cdr3_aa: CASRKTASNQPQHF
cdr3_nt: TGTGCCAGCAGGAAGACAGCTAGCAATCAGCCCCAGCATTTT

j_call: TRBJ1-2
clone_size: .
d_call: .
v_call: TRBV6-2/TRBV6-3
cdr3_aa: CASPGTNYGYTF
cdr3_nt: TGTGCCAGCCCAGGAACTAACTATGGCTACACCTTC

j_call: TRBJ2-2
clone_size: few
d_call: .
v_call: TRBV7-2
cdr3_aa: CASSLGMRSGELFF
cdr3_nt: TGTGCCAGCAGCTTAGGGATGCGCTCCGGGGAGCTGTTTTTT

j_call: TRBJ2-5
clone_size: .
d_call: .
v_call: TRBV19
cdr3_aa: CASSIGGIMEETQYF
cdr3_nt: TGTGCCAGTAGTATAGGAGGAATTATGGAGGAGACCCAGTACTTC

j_call: TRBJ1-5
clone_size: few
d_call: .
v_call: TRBV20-1
cdr3_aa: CSARRGGRPQHF
cdr3_nt: TGCAGTGCTAGACGCGGCGGTCGGCCCCAGCATTTT

j_call: TRBJ2-2
clone_size: few
d_call: .
v_call: TRBV10-2
cdr3_aa: CASIQGRTGELFF
cdr3_nt: TGCGCCAGCATACAGGGCAGGACCGGGGAGCTGTTTTTT

j_call: TRBJ1-1
clone_size: .
d_call: .
v_call: TRBV27
cdr3_aa: CASSLRAGVGPPTEAFF
cdr3_nt: TGTGCCAGCAGTTTACGGGCCGGGGTGGGGCCTCCCACTGAAGCTTTCTTT

j_call: TRBJ1-1
clone_size: .
d_call: TRBD1
v_call: TRBV5-6
cdr3_aa: CASSFRGLNTEAFF
cdr3_nt: TGTGCCAGCAGCTTCAGGGGGTTGAACACTGAAGCTTTCTTT

j_call: TRBJ2-3
clone_size: few
d_call: .
v_call: TRBV19
cdr3_aa: CASSIWSDTQYF
cdr3_nt: TGTGCCAGTAGTATTTGGTCAGATACGCAGTATTTT

j_call: TRBJ2-2
clone_size: .
d_call: .
v_call: TRBV6-1
cdr3_aa: CASSPGLVMGELFF
cdr3_nt: TGTGCCAGCAGCCCCGGACTGGTGATGGGGGAGCTGTTTTTT

j_call: TRBJ1-6
clone_size: few
d_call: TRBD1
v_call: TRBV7-9
cdr3_aa: CASSPVGQGYNSPLHF
cdr3_nt: TGTGCCAGCAGCCCCGTAGGACAGGGCTATAATTCACCCCTCCACTTT

j_call: TRBJ1-2
clone_size: .
d_call: .
v_call: TRBV12-5
cdr3_aa: CASGRDGAGYTF
cdr3_nt: TGTGCTAGTGGTCGGGACGGCGCCGGCTACACCTTC

j_call: TRBJ2-1
clone_size: .
d_call: TRBD2
v_call: TRBV7-7
cdr3_aa: CASSLLAGDNNEQFF
cdr3_nt: TGTGCTAGCAGTCTACTAGCGGGGGACAACAATGAGCAGTTCTTC

j_call: TRBJ2-5
clone_size: .
d_call: TRBD1
v_call: TRBV3-1
cdr3_aa: CASRQSGTGSETQYF
cdr3_nt: TGTGCCAGCAGACAGTCCGGGACAGGGTCAGAGACCCAGTACTTC

j_call: TRBJ1-4
clone_size: .
d_call: TRBD1
v_call: TRBV12-3/TRBV12-4
cdr3_aa: CASSSRDRDKLFF
cdr3_nt: TGTGCCAGCAGTAGCCGGGACAGGGATAAACTGTTTTTT

j_call: TRBJ2-3
clone_size: .
d_call: TRBD1
v_call: TRBV2
cdr3_aa: CASSVGTETDTQYF
cdr3_nt: TGTGCCAGCAGTGTCGGGACAGAGACAGATACGCAGTATTTT

j_call: TRBJ1-2
clone_size: .
d_call: TRBD1
v_call: TRBV10-3
cdr3_aa: CAISLEPQGDGYTF
cdr3_nt: TGTGCCATCAGCCTGGAACCACAGGGGGATGGCTACACCTTC

j_call: TRBJ2-1
clone_size: .
d_call: TRBD2
v_call: TRBV11-3
cdr3_aa: CASSLGGIYNEQFF
cdr3_nt: TGTGCCAGCAGCTTGGGGGGGATCTACAATGAGCAGTTCTTC

j_call: TRBJ1-5
clone_size: few
d_call: .
v_call: TRBV12-3/TRBV12-4
cdr3_aa: CASSLVGVSQPQHF
cdr3_nt: TGTGCCAGCAGTTTAGTTGGGGTAAGTCAGCCCCAGCATTTT

j_call: TRBJ1-1
clone_size: .
d_call: .
v_call: TRBV7-9
cdr3_aa: CASSLEASRGASEAFF
cdr3_nt: TGTGCCAGCAGCTTAGAGGCGAGTCGGGGAGCGTCTGAAGCTTTCTTT

j_call: TRBJ1-5
clone_size: .
d_call: TRBD1
v_call: TRBV28
cdr3_aa: CASSLRLGTGDNQPQHF
cdr3_nt: TGTGCCAGCAGTTTACGGCTCGGGACAGGGGATAATCAGCCCCAGCATTTT

j_call: TRBJ2-2
clone_size: few
d_call: TRBD1
v_call: TRBV7-6
cdr3_aa: CASTRGRVTGELFF
cdr3_nt: TGTGCCAGCACCAGGGGGCGCGTCACCGGGGAGCTGTTTTTT

j_call: TRBJ1-5
clone_size: .
d_call: TRBD1
v_call: TRBV5-1
cdr3_aa: CASIPRQGGSQPQHF
cdr3_nt: TGCGCCAGCATCCCTAGACAGGGAGGGAGTCAGCCCCAGCATTTT

j_call: TRBJ1-6
clone_size: .
d_call: .
v_call: TRBV20-1
cdr3_aa: CSARPGQSSYNSPLHF
cdr3_nt: TGCAGTGCTAGACCGGGGCAAAGCTCCTATAATTCACCCCTCCACTTT

j_call: TRBJ1-2
clone_size: few
d_call: TRBD1
v_call: TRBV20-1
cdr3_aa: CSARRPDRTNYGYTF
cdr3_nt: TGCAGTGCTAGAAGGCCGGACAGGACCAACTATGGCTACACCTTC

j_call: TRBJ2-1
clone_size: .
d_call: .
v_call: TRBV7-2
cdr3_aa: CASLGGVSENEQFF
cdr3_nt: TGTGCCAGCCTAGGGGGGGTCAGTGAGAATGAGCAGTTCTTC

j_call: TRBJ2-3
clone_size: .
d_call: TRBD1
v_call: TRBV5-6
cdr3_aa: CASSKGQVGDTQYF
cdr3_nt: TGTGCCAGCAGCAAAGGACAGGTGGGAGATACGCAGTATTTT

j_call: TRBJ2-7
clone_size: few
d_call: .
v_call: TRBV2
cdr3_aa: CASSEMSTHSYEQYF
cdr3_nt: TGTGCCAGCAGTGAAATGTCAACACACTCCTACGAGCAGTACTTC